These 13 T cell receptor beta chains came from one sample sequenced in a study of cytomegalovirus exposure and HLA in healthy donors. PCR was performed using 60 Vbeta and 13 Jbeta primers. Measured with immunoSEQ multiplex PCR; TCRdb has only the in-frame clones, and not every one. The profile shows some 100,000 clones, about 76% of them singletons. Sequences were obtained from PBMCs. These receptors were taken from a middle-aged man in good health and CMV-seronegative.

The chain's CDR3 is CASSHGTGTRGYTF. CDR3 bases: TGCGCCAGCAGCCACGGGACAGGGACGCGTGGCTACACCTTC. The chain is built from TRBV4-3 and TRBJ1-2, with 9 nucleotides matching TRBD1. The CDR3 sequence is 14 residues long. The J segment lost 7 bases and the V segment lost 3 bases, leaving 6 bases of the junction unmatched. Germline V lookup: CDR1 LGHNA, CDR2 YSLEER.

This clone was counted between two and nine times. In nucleotides, the CDR3 is TGTGCCAGCAGCGGACAGGGCGTTGATAATTCACCCCTCCACTTT. It is translated as CASSGQGVDNSPLHF. The chain is built from TRBV11-2 and TRBJ1-6; 8 nucleotides agree with TRBD1. Germline CDR1 reads SGHAT; CDR2 reads FQNNGV. The trim removed 5 bases at V and 5 bases at J, leaving 5 bases unmatched. This CDR3 contains 15 residues.

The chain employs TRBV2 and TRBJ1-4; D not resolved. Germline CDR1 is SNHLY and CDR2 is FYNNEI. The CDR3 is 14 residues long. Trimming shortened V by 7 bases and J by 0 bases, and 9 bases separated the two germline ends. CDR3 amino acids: CASKYISTNEKLFF. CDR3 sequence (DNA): TGTGCCAGCAAATACATATCAACTAATGAAAAACTGTTTTTT.

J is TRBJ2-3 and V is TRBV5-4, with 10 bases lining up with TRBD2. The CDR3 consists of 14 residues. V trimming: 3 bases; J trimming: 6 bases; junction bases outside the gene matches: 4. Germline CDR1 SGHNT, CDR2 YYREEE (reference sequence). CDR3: CASSSGLAFDTQYF. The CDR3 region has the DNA TGTGCCAGCAGCTCGGGACTAGCGTTTGATACGCAGTATTTT.

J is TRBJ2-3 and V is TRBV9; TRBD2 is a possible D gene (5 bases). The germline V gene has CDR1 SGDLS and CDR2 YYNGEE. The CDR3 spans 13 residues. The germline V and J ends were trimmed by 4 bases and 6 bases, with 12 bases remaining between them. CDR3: CASSTPPGDTQYF. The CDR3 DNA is TGTGCCAGCAGCACCCCCCCGGGGGATACGCAGTATTTT.

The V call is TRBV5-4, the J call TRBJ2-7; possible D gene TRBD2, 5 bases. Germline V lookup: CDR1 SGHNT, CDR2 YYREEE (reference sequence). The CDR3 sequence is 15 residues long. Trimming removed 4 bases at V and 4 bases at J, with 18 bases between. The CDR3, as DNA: TGTGCCAGCAGCCCACGGAGCGGCCCGACGTACGAGCAGTACTTC. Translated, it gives CASSPRSGPTYEQYF. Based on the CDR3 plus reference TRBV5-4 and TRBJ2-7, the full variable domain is ETGVTQSPTHLIKTRGQQVTLRCSSQSGHNTVSWYQQALGQGPQFIFQYYREEENGRGNFPPRFSGLQFPNYSSELNVNALELDDSALYLCASSPRSGPTYEQYFGPGTRLTVT.

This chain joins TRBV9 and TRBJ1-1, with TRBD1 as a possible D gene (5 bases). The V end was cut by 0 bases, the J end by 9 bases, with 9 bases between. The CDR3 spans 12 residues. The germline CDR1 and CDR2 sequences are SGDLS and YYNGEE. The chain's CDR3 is CASSVVGGKAFF. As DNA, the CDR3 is TGTGCCAGCAGCGTAGTCGGGGGGAAAGCTTTCTTT.

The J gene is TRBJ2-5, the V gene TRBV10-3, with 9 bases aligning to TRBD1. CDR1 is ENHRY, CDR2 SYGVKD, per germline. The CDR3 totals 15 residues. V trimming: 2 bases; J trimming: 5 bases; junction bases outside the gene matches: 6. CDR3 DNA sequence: TGTGCCATCAGTGAGCCGGGGACAGGGTTGGAGACCCAGTACTTC. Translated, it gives CAISEPGTGLETQYF.

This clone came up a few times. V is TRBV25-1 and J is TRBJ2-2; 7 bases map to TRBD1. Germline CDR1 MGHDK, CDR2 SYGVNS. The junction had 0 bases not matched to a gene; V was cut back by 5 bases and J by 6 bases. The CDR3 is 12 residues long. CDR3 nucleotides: TGTGCCAGCAGTCAGGGGGCCGGGGAGCTGTTTTTT. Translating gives CASSQGAGELFF.

CDR3 nucleotides: TGTGCCACCAGCAGAGATCTCCCCTCGGGACAGGGCCGGTACTACGAGCAGTTCTTC. This gives the protein CATSRDLPSGQGRYYEQFF. The rearrangement links TRBV15 to TRBJ2-1, with 9 bases aligning to TRBD1. This CDR3 region has 19 residues. Germline loops: CDR1 LNHNV, CDR2 YYDKDF (reference sequence). V was pared by 0 bases and J by 10 bases, with 19 bases of the junction left unmatched.

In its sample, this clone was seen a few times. The CDR3 DNA follows: TGCGCCAGCAGCCAGGCAGTGGGCTACACCGGGGAGCTGTTTTTT. Its protein is CASSQAVGYTGELFF. The chain combines TRBV4-3 with TRBJ2-2, with no clear D. CDR3 length equals 15 residues. The V end lost 3 bases, the J end lost 3 bases, and 11 bases lay between the germline ends. Germline assignment: CDR1 LGHNA and CDR2 YSLEER.

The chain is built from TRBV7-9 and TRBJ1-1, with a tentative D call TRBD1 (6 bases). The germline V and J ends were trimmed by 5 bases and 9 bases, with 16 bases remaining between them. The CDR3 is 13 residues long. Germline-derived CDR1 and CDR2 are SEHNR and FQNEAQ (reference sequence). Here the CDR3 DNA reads TGTGCCAGCAGCCGTTCCACAGGGAATCAAGCTTTCTTT. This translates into CASSRSTGNQAFF.

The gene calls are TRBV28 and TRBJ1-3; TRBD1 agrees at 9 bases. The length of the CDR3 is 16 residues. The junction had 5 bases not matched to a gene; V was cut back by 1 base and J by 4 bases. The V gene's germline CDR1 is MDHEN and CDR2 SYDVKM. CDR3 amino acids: CASSLFGTGIGNTIYF. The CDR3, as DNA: TGTGCCAGCAGTTTATTCGGGACAGGGATCGGAAACACCATATATTTT.